The following is a T cell receptor beta chain sequence with its context. TCRdb called the RT-PCR reads again in MiXCR, with one record for every CDR3 protein. Altogether hundreds of thousands of distinct CDR3 sequences are present, 11% to 15% being singletons, with the ten largest covering roughly 3.9%. Sequenced input: memory CD4+ T cells from blood. The TCR originated in a female donor in good health, serving as a healthy control.

The CDR3 is CATSRVEGTSNQPQHF. The CDR3 bases are TGTGCCACCAGCAGAGTTGAGGGTACAAGCAATCAGCCCCAGCATTTT. V and J are TRBV15 and TRBJ1-5; D is unresolved. The germline CDR1 and CDR2 sequences are LNHNV and YYDKDF (reference sequence). V was cut by 1 base and J by 1 base, with 11 bases left in between. The CDR3 sequence is 16 residues long.